The rows below give T cell receptor beta chains drawn from one sample of a study of OX40 agonist ivuxolimab in advanced cancers. Here immunoSEQ multiplex PCR was the method, and the copy in TCRdb shows in-frame clones only, minus some. The sample shows 65,000 to 90,000 clones, about 82% of them seen only once. The sample here was CD4+ or CD8+ T cells sorted from blood, taken in a trial of the OX40 agonist ivuxolimab. The receptor source for this set is an adult with an advanced solid tumor such as melanoma, head and neck, liver or kidney cancer. Both conserved end residues are part of each CDR3. A D gene is named only where the DNA matches it firmly. Clone size, where shown, is once, few, many, or a class for clones that have expanded.

j_call v_call d_call clone_size cdr3_nt cdr3_aa
TRBJ1-4 TRBV29-1 . once TGCAGCGTTAAAAAAGAGGTTAATGAAAAACTGTTTTTT CSVKKEVNEKLFF
TRBJ1-2 TRBV4-2 . few TGTGCCAGCAGCCAAGACGCAGGGACTAACTATGGCTACACCTTC CASSQDAGTNYGYTF
TRBJ1-1 TRBV19 . . TGTGCCAGTAGTATGGACAGCTGGGGCACTGAAGCTTTCTTT CASSMDSWGTEAFF
TRBJ1-4 TRBV7-2 . . TGTGCCAGCAGCGACCGGACATTGGCTAATGAAAAACTGTTTTTT CASSDRTLANEKLFF
TRBJ2-5 TRBV6-1 TRBD1 . TGTGCCAGCAGTGAATTTGACAGGGGGCGGGAGACCCAGTACTTC CASSEFDRGRETQYF
TRBJ2-6 TRBV6-5 . . TGTGCCAGCAGTTTGGGACCGACCGCTGGGGCCAACGTCCTGACTTTC CASSLGPTAGANVLTF
TRBJ1-6 TRBV10-1 TRBD1 few TGCGCCAGCCGAACAGGGGGGGACAGCAGCTCCTATAATTCACCCCTCCACTTT CASRTGGDSSSYNSPLHF
TRBJ2-3 TRBV7-6 . . TGTGCCAGCAGCTTAGGTCAGGGGCAAGATACGCAGTATTTT CASSLGQGQDTQYF
TRBJ1-2 TRBV19 . . TGTGCCAATATCGGGGGGGCGCGGAGTTTGTCTGGCTACACCTTC CANIGGARSLSGYTF
TRBJ2-5 TRBV2 TRBD2 . TGTGCCAGCAGTCCACGACTAGCGGGAAACCAAGAGACCCAGTACTTC CASSPRLAGNQETQYF
TRBJ1-2 TRBV5-6 TRBD1 few TGTGCCAGCAGCTCAACCACAGGGGGCACTAACTATGGCTACACCTTC CASSSTTGGTNYGYTF
TRBJ1-2 TRBV7-9 . . TGTGCCAGCAGCCTCCGAGTCTATGGCTACACCTTC CASSLRVYGYTF
TRBJ2-1 TRBV29-1 . . TGCAGCGTCCAAACCTACCAGGGGTATGAGCAGTTCTTC CSVQTYQGYEQFF
TRBJ2-7 TRBV6-1 . once TGTGCCAGCAGAGACACCGGGACAAGCTCCTACGAGCAGTACTTC CASRDTGTSSYEQYF
TRBJ2-3 TRBV7-8 TRBD1 . TGTGCCAGCAGCGAACAGGGGGTTAGAGATACGCAGTATTTT CASSEQGVRDTQYF
TRBJ1-6 TRBV29-1 . . TGCAGCGCCCGGGAGCAGGGTAATTCACCCCTCCACTTT CSAREQGNSPLHF
TRBJ1-1 TRBV2 TRBD1 few TGTGCCAGCAGTGAGGACAGGGTTAACACTGAAGCTTTCTTT CASSEDRVNTEAFF
TRBJ2-3 TRBV10-3 TRBD2 . TGTGCCATCAGTGGGACTAGCGGGGGGGTCACAGATACGCAGTATTTT CAISGTSGGVTDTQYF